This is a list of T cell receptor beta chains from one sample in a study of OX40 agonist ivuxolimab in advanced cancers. The data were produced by immunoSEQ multiplex PCR, yet TCRdb's version contains in-frame clones alone and is incomplete. The data show 70,000 to 90,000 clones, with 75% to 90% seen just once and around 7.2% held by the top ten. This material consisted of CD4+ or CD8+ T cells sorted from blood, taken in a trial of the OX40 agonist ivuxolimab. Receptor source: an adult with an advanced solid tumor such as melanoma, head and neck, liver or kidney cancer. CDR3s include the opening cysteine and the closing phenylalanine or tryptophan. D genes are given only for firm matches. Size is stated for part of the rows, as once, few or many counts, or as a class when the clone is expanded.

>TRBJ1-2|TRBD1|TRBV7-9|-
CASSPPGTGKSGYTF
>TRBJ2-7|TRBD1|TRBV7-6|-
CASSSQGDAYEQYF
>TRBJ2-3|-|TRBV11-2|-
CASSLNGLTGTDTQYF
>TRBJ2-2|TRBD2|TRBV5-1|few
CASTWGLAGITGELFF
>TRBJ1-5|-|TRBV19|-
CASVQNRGNQPQHF
>TRBJ1-2|-|TRBV29-1|few
CSVVGGEYGYTF
>TRBJ1-6|-|TRBV4-3|-
CASSQESPTREPLHF
>TRBJ1-1|TRBD1|TRBV10-1|-
CASSGQGCMNTEAFF
>TRBJ2-5|-|TRBV6-5|-
CASRRNRDQETQYF
>TRBJ2-7|TRBD2|TRBV5-8|-
CASNFGASGSYEQYF
>TRBJ1-2|-|TRBV11-3|-
CASSLDQYGTNYGYTF
>TRBJ2-7|TRBD1|TRBV2|-
CASSEQGEAYEQYF
>TRBJ1-1|-|TRBV5-1|-
CASSSLGGNTEAFF
>TRBJ2-3|TRBD1|TRBV4-1|-
CASSRMAGTGGTDTQYF
>TRBJ2-2|-|TRBV18|-
CASSSYTGELFF
>TRBJ1-2|TRBD1|TRBV6-5|-
CASSIQGVYGYTF
>TRBJ2-2|-|TRBV5-6|-
CASSPELFGELFF
>TRBJ1-5|-|TRBV4-1|-
CASSQTGWGDQPQHF
>TRBJ1-1|-|TRBV4-3|once
CASSQGPGRNTEAFF
>TRBJ2-7|-|TRBV7-2|-
CASSLGRPEGGSSYEQYF
>TRBJ2-3|TRBD1|TRBV5-1|-
CASSSTGTASTDTQYF
>TRBJ2-1|-|TRBV7-3|-
CASSSGTGYNEQFF
>TRBJ1-2|TRBD1|TRBV28|-
CASSYPPGQVNYGYTF
>TRBJ2-1|TRBD2|TRBV5-6|-
CASSIGLAGPYNEQFF
>TRBJ1-2|-|TRBV5-1|-
CASSLLLSHRGYTF
>TRBJ2-4|-|TRBV4-3|-
CASSQEPPDGQNIQYF
>TRBJ1-5|-|TRBV5-3|few
CARSFQGRLSNQPQHF
>TRBJ2-7|TRBD2|TRBV5-6|-
CASSRGRGYEQYF
>TRBJ2-1|-|TRBV9|-
CASSGPSGPQGEQFF
>TRBJ2-2|-|TRBV11-2|-
CASSLAITGELFF
>TRBJ1-1|TRBD1|TRBV29-1|-
CSVAQGTNTEAFF
>TRBJ2-2|-|TRBV7-9|-
CASSLAAGRNTGELFF
>TRBJ1-1|-|TRBV27|-
CASSLGKSTEAFF
>TRBJ2-1|TRBD1|TRBV5-8|-
CASSLDRGVSYNEQFF
>TRBJ1-1|TRBD1|TRBV5-8|many
CASSLDDRDTEAFF
>TRBJ1-4|TRBD1|TRBV5-4|once
CASSSGDRGGQLFF
>TRBJ2-3|-|TRBV4-3|-
CASSARFPVPTDTQYF
>TRBJ2-3|-|TRBV7-3|-
CASSLRGTPTDTQYF
>TRBJ2-5|-|TRBV5-1|-
CASNFGLQETQYF
>TRBJ1-5|-|TRBV5-5|-
CASSLVWQGNSNQPQHF
>TRBJ2-5|-|TRBV2|-
CASKGTSQETQYF
>TRBJ2-5|-|TRBV4-2|-
CASSQDHSGGGQETQYF
>TRBJ2-4|-|TRBV9|-
CASSARDGLKNIQYF
>TRBJ2-2|-|TRBV9|-
CASSRAGVTGELFF
>TRBJ2-7|TRBD2|TRBV7-6|-
CASSLGTSGRLREQYF
>TRBJ2-7|TRBD1|TRBV11-3|few
CASSSGGEQYF
>TRBJ2-5|TRBD1|TRBV5-1|-
CASSLVQGMQTQYF
>TRBJ1-2|-|TRBV19|once
CASRSRDFVYGYTF
>TRBJ1-1|TRBD1|TRBV28|-
CASLPGTGGETEAFF
>TRBJ2-1|-|TRBV5-1|-
CASSLAVAGPVDEQFF